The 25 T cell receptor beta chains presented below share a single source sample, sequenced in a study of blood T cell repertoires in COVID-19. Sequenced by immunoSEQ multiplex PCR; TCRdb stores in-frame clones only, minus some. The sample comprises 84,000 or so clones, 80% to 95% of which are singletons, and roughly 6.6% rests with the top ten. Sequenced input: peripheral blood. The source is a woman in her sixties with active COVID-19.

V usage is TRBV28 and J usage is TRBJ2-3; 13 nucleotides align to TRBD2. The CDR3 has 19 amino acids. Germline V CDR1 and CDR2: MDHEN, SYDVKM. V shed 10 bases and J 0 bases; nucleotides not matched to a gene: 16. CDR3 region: CANLNLWTSGSKSTDTQYF. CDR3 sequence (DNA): TGTGCCAACTTGAACCTATGGACTAGCGGGAGCAAGAGCACAGATACGCAGTATTTT.

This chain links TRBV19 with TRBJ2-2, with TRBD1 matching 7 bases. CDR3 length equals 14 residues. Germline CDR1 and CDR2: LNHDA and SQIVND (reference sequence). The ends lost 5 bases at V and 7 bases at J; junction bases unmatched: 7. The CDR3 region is CASSATGLNGELFF. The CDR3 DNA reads TGTGCCAGTAGTGCGACAGGGCTTAACGGGGAGCTGTTTTTT.

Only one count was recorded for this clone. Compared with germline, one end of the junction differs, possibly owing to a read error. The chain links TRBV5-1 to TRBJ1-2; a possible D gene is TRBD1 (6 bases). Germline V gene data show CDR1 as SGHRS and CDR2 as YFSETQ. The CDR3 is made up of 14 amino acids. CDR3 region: CASSLAEGGSGHTF. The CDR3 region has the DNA TGCGCCAGCAGCTTGGCTGAAGGGGGTAGTGGCCACACCTTC.

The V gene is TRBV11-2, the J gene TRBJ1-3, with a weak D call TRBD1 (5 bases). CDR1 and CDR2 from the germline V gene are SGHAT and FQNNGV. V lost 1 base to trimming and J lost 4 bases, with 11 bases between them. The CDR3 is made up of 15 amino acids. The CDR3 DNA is TGTGCCAGCAGCTTAGGAAGGGGCGAAGGAAACACCATATATTTT. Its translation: CASSLGRGEGNTIYF.

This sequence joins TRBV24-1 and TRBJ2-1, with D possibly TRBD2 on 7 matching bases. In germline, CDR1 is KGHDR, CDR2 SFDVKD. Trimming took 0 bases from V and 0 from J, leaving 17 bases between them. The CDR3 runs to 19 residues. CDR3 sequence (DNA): TGTGCCACCAGTGATTTGCGGGCGCGGGGGCCTCGCTCCTACAATGAGCAGTTCTTC. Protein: CATSDLRARGPRSYNEQFF.

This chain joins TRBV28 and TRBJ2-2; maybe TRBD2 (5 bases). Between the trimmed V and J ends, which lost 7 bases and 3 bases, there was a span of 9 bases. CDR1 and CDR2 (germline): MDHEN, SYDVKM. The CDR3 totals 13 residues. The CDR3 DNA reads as TGTGCCAGCAAAGGCGGGTACACCGGGGAGCTGTTTTTT. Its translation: CASKGGYTGELFF.

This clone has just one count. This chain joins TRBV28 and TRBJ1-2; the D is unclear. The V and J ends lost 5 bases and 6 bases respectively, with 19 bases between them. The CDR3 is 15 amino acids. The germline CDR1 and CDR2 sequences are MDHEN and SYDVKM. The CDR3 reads CASSGPQLGGHGYTF. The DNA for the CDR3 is TGTGCCAGCAGTGGGCCCCAACTTGGAGGTCATGGCTACACCTTC.

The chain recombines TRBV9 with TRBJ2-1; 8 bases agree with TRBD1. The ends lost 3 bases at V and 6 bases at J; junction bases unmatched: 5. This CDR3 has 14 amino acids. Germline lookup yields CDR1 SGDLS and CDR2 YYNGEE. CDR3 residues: CASSAGTGVNEQFF. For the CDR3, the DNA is TGTGCCAGCAGCGCCGGGACAGGTGTCAATGAGCAGTTCTTC.

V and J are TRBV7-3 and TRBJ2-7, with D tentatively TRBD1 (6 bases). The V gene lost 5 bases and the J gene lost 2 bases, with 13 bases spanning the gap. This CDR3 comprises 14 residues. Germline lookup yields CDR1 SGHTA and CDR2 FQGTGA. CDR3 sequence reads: CASSHVAGAYEQYF. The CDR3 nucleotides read TGTGCCAGCAGCCATGTCGCAGGGGCCTACGAGCAGTACTTC.

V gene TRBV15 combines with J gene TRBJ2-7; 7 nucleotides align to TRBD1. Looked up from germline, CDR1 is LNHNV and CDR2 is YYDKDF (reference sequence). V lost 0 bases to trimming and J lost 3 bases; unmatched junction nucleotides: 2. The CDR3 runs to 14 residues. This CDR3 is CATSRDRGNYEQYF. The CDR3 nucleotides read TGTGCCACCAGCAGAGACAGGGGGAACTACGAGCAGTACTTC.

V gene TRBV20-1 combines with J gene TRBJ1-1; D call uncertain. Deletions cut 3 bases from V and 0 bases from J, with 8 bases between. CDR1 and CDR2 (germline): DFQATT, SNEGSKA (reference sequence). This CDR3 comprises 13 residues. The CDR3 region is CSASETMNTEAFF. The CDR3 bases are TGCAGTGCTAGTGAAACTATGAACACTGAAGCTTTCTTT.

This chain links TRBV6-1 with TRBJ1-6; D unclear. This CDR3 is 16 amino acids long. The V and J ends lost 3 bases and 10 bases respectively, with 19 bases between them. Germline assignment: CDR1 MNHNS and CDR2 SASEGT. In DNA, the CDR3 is TGTGCCAGCAGTGAGTCGGTTGGACGGGGAAGATCACCCCTCCACTTT. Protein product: CASSESVGRGRSPLHF.

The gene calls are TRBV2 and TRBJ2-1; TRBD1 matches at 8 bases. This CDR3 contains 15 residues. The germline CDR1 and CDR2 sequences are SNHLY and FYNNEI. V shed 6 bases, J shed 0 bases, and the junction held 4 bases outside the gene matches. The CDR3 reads CASRQQGGSYNEQFF. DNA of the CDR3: TGTGCCAGCAGACAACAGGGGGGCTCCTACAATGAGCAGTTCTTC.

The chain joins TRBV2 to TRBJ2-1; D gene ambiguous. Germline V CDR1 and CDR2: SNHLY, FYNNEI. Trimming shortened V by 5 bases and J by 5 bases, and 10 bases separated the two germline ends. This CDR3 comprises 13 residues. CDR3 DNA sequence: TGTGCCAGCAGTAGTCGGGTTGACAATGAGCAGTTCTTC. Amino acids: CASSSRVDNEQFF.

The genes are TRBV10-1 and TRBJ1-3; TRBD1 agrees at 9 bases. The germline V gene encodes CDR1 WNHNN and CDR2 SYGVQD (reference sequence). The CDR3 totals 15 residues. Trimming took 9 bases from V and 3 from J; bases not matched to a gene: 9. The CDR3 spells CASLGTGSRGNTIYF. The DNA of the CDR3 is TGCGCCAGTCTGGGGACAGGGTCCCGTGGAAACACCATATATTTT.

The CDR3 reads CASSSAGTRGTDTQYF. The CDR3 DNA sequence: TGCGCCAGCAGCTCAGCCGGGACTCGAGGCACAGATACGCAGTATTTT. The rearrangement joins TRBV5-1 to TRBJ2-3; a weak D match, TRBD2 (6 bases). The CDR3 loop spans 16 amino acids. Germline CDR1 and CDR2: SGHRS and YFSETQ. Deletions cut 3 bases from V and 1 base from J, with 15 bases between. Together with reference TRBV5-1 and TRBJ2-3, the CDR3 gives the full variable domain: KAGVTQTPRYLIKTRGQQVTLSCSPISGHRSVSWYQQTPGQGLQFLFEYFSETQRNKGNFPGRFSGRQFSNSRSEMNVSTLELGDSALYLCASSSAGTRGTDTQYFGPGTRLTVL.

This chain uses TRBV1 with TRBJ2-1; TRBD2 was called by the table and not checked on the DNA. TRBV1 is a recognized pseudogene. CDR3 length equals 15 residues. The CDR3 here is CTSSPPRTRYNEQFF. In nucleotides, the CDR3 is TGCACCAGCAGCCCTCCGAGGACTCGATACAATGAGCAGTTCTTC.

CDR3 amino acids: CASSYWGQGSYEQYF. The CDR3 DNA follows: TGTGCCAGCAGTTACTGGGGACAGGGGTCCTACGAGCAGTACTTC. The V and J genes are TRBV6-5 and TRBJ2-7; 10 bases line up with TRBD1. V dropped 1 base and J dropped 1; count of bases not matched to a gene: 1. The CDR3 contains 15 residues. Germline-derived CDR1 and CDR2 are MNHEY and SVGAGI.

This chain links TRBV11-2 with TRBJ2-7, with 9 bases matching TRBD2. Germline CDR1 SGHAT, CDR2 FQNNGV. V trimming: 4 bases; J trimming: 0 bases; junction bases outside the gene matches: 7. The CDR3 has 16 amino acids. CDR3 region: CASSSLSGRPSYEQYF. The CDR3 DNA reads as TGTGCCAGCAGCTCCCTTAGCGGGAGACCCTCCTACGAGCAGTACTTC.

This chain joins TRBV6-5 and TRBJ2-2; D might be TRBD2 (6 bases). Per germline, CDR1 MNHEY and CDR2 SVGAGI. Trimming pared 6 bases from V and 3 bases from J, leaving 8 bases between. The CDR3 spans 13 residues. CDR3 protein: CASRTSHTGELFF. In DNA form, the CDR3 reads TGTGCCAGCAGGACTAGTCACACCGGGGAGCTGTTTTTT.

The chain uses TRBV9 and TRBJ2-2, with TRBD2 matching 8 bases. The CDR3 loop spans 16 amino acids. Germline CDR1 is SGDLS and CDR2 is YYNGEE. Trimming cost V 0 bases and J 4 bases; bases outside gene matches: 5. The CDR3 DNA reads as TGTGCCAGCAGCGTAGCCGGGAGGGCCGGCACCGGGGAGCTGTTTTTT. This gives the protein CASSVAGRAGTGELFF.

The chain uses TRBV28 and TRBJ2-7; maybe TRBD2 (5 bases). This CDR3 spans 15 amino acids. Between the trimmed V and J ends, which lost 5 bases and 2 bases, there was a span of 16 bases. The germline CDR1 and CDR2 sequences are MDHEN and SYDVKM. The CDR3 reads CASSLGLRRAYEQYF. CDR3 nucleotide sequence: TGTGCCAGCAGTCTAGGACTCCGACGGGCCTACGAGCAGTACTTC. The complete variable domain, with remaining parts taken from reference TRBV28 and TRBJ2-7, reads DVKVTQSSRYLVKRTGEKVFLECVQDMDHENMFWYRQDPGLGLRLIYFSYDVKMKEKGDIPEGYSVSREKKERFSLILESASTNQTSMYLCASSLGLRRAYEQYFGPGTRLTVT.

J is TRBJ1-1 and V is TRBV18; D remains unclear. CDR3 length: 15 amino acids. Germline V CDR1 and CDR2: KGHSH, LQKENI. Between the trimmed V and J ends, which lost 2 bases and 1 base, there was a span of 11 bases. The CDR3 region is CASSPSAAGNTEAFF. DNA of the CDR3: TGTGCCAGCTCACCATCAGCGGCGGGGAACACTGAAGCTTTCTTT.

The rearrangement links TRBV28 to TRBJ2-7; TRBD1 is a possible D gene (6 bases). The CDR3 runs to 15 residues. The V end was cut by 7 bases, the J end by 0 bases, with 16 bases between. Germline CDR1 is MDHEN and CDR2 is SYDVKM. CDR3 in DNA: TGTGCCAGCAACCCCCTCGGACAGCGCTCCTACGAGCAGTACTTC. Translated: CASNPLGQRSYEQYF.

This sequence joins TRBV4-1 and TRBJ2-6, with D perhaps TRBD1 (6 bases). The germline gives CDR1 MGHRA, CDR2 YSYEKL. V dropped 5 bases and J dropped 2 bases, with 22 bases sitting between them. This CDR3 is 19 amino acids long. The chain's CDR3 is CASSRRRDTVEAGANVLTF. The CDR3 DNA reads TGCGCCAGCAGCAGACGCCGGGACACGGTTGAAGCTGGGGCCAACGTCCTGACTTTC.